The clone carrying this TCR beta chain was found a few times. Its antigen is undetermined. The V gene's germline CDR1 is DFQATT and CDR2 SNEGSKA (reference sequence). The CDR3 has 15 residues. Trimming left V 6 bases short and J 5 bases short, with 22 bases between. These data belong to a study of T-cell reconstitution after alpha-beta-depleted transplantation in children. Preparation of the TCRbeta library used unique molecular identifiers. TCRdb re-analysed the PCR reads in MiXCR, keeping a single row per CDR3 protein. The sample records 450,000 to 600,000 distinct CDR3 sequences, roughly a tenth being singletons. Whole-study results and caveats: The main origin of T-cell counts and diversity one year after transplant was newly produced T cells. As was reported, about two months after transplant, alpha-beta T cells came from several hundred expanded graft clones.

Sequencing was performed on PBMCs, taken before TCRalphabeta/CD19-depleted stem cell transplant. The chain combines TRBV20-1 with TRBJ1-2; possible D gene TRBD1, 6 bases. This sequence originates from a child aged 2-15 years with inherited bone marrow failure, due to receive a stem cell transplant. CDR3 bases: TGCAGTGCCCCGCGGACAGAAAAAGGAGGGTATGGCTACACCTTC. Its protein product is CSAPRTEKGGYGYTF.